The 26 T cell receptor beta chains below come from one sample, sequenced in a study of cytomegalovirus exposure and HLA in healthy donors. Generated by immunoSEQ multiplex PCR, the TCRdb table keeps only in-frame clones and is missing some. Found here are 150,000 to 200,000 clones, about 80% of them singletons; the top ten hold about 2.8%. Sequenced: PBMCs. These receptors were collected from a woman aged 18-29 years in good health and CMV-seropositive.

The gene calls are TRBV11-2 and TRBJ1-2, with D possibly TRBD1 on 5 matching bases. This CDR3 has 15 residues. In germline, CDR1 is SGHAT, CDR2 FQNNGV. Trimming took off 1 base at V and 8 bases at J, with 17 bases between the two ends. CDR3 amino acids: CASSLGGGTPRGYTF. The CDR3 coding sequence is TGTGCCAGCAGCTTAGGGGGCGGGACCCCGCGGGGCTACACCTTC.

The chain uses TRBV7-3 and TRBJ2-1; D gene uncertain. The germline V gene encodes CDR1 SGHTA and CDR2 FQGTGA. Trimming removed 2 bases from V and 9 bases from J, with 11 bases in between. This CDR3 region has 13 residues. The CDR3 DNA follows: TGTGCCAGCAGCTTAGTAGTTTCTGGTGAGCAGTTCTTC. This sequence encodes CASSLVVSGEQFF.

This sequence joins TRBV4-1 and TRBJ2-5; D might be TRBD1 (6 bases). From germline, CDR1 is MGHRA and CDR2 YSYEKL. The CDR3 totals 15 residues. The ends were cut back, 1 base at V and 5 bases at J, with 14 bases in the middle. The CDR3 loop is CASSQVQGIRETQYF. The CDR3, as DNA: TGCGCCAGCAGCCAAGTCCAGGGGATACGGGAGACCCAGTACTTC.

The chain couples TRBV27 to TRBJ1-2; 7 bases line up with TRBD1. The CDR3 is 15 amino acids. In germline, CDR1 is MNHEY, CDR2 SMNVEV (reference sequence). V gave up 5 bases and J gave up 2 bases; unmatched junction bases: 8. Here the CDR3 reads CASSPSPTGNYGYTF. Here the CDR3 DNA reads TGTGCCAGCAGTCCCTCCCCGACAGGGAACTATGGCTACACCTTC.

The rearrangement links TRBV6-5 to TRBJ1-4; the match to TRBD1 covers 8 bases. The CDR3 extends over 14 amino acids. J gave up 7 bases and V 2 bases, and 3 bases lay outside the gene matches. Germline V gene sequence: CDR1 MNHEY, CDR2 SVGAGI. The CDR3, as DNA: TGTGCCAGCAGTTACGGACAGGGTACTGAAAAACTGTTTTTT. Encoded protein: CASSYGQGTEKLFF.

The rearrangement joins TRBV7-6 to TRBJ2-2, with 9 bases aligning to TRBD1. The ends lost 8 bases at V and 7 bases at J; junction bases unmatched: 11. This CDR3 spans 15 amino acids. Germline V gene sequence: CDR1 SGHVS, CDR2 FNYEAQ. Written as DNA, the CDR3 is TGTGCCAGCCGGGGACAGGGTATGAGTCACGGGGAGCTGTTTTTT. Translating gives CASRGQGMSHGELFF.

The V call is TRBV18, the J call TRBJ2-7; TRBD2 is a possible D gene (5 bases). The CDR3 consists of 13 residues. Germline lookup yields CDR1 KGHSH and CDR2 LQKENI. Trimming cost V 0 bases and J 4 bases, with 7 bases left between them. DNA of the CDR3: TGTGCCAGCTCACCACCGGAGGTTTACGAGCAGTACTTC. As protein: CASSPPEVYEQYF.

The J gene is TRBJ1-5, the V gene TRBV4-1, with 7 bases aligning to TRBD1. The CDR3 runs to 15 residues. J gave up 3 bases and V 6 bases, and 8 bases lay outside the gene matches. The germline gives CDR1 MGHRA, CDR2 YSYEKL. The CDR3 bases are TGCGCCAGCAGTCACATTGGACAGGACAATCAGCCCCAGCATTTT. Its translation is CASSHIGQDNQPQHF.

The rearrangement joins TRBV4-1 to TRBJ1-1, with 7 bases that match TRBD1. Germline values: CDR1 MGHRA, CDR2 YSYEKL. The junction had 8 bases not matched to a gene; V was cut back by 6 bases and J by 7 bases. CDR3 length equals 13 residues. The CDR3 DNA follows: TGCGCCAGCAGGAAAACAGGGGTCGGTGAAGCTTTCTTT. It yields the protein CASRKTGVGEAFF.

This clone was recorded a few times. The genes are TRBV2 and TRBJ1-5; the match to TRBD1 covers 10 bases. J lost 7 bases, V lost 0 bases, and 3 bases had no gene match. The CDR3 runs to 15 residues. CDR1 and CDR2 from the germline V gene are SNHLY and FYNNEI. The chain's CDR3 is CASSEAGQGPQPQHF. CDR3 nucleotides: TGTGCCAGCAGTGAAGCGGGACAGGGGCCACAGCCCCAGCATTTT.

This chain connects TRBV19 to TRBJ1-6; no clear D. This CDR3 spans 14 amino acids. Trimming removed 4 bases at V and 6 bases at J, with 10 bases between. Germline CDR1 reads LNHDA; CDR2 reads SQIVND (reference sequence). The CDR3 nucleotides are TGTGCCAGTAGTAACGAAGCAAGTAATTCACCCCTCCACTTT. This translates into CASSNEASNSPLHF.

Only a few counts were recorded for this clone. V gene TRBV6-1 combines with J gene TRBJ1-5; tentatively, D is TRBD1 (6 bases). CDR1 and CDR2 from the germline V gene are MNHNS and SASEGT. This CDR3 spans 13 amino acids. V lost 6 bases and J 3 bases, leaving 9 bases between the germline ends. CDR3 sequence: CASSRGNNQPQHF. DNA for the CDR3: TGTGCCAGCAGCAGGGGAAACAATCAGCCCCAGCATTTT.

The rearrangement links TRBV10-3 to TRBJ1-2; D gene uncertain. CDR1 and CDR2 from the germline V gene are ENHRY and SYGVKD. V lost 7 bases to trimming and J lost 7 bases, with 13 bases between them. This CDR3 is built from 12 residues. In DNA form, the CDR3 reads TGTGCCATCACTCCCGGGGTGGGTGGCTACACCTTC. Translation gives CAITPGVGGYTF.

This chain joins TRBV5-6 and TRBJ1-6; maybe TRBD1 (6 bases). The CDR3 has 16 amino acids. Deletions cut 4 bases from V and 5 bases from J, with 16 bases between. CDR1 is SGHDT, CDR2 YYEEEE, per germline. The DNA of the CDR3 is TGTGCCAGCAGCAGACACAGGGCTCCGAATAATTCACCCCTCCACTTT. Its protein is CASSRHRAPNNSPLHF. The variable domain in full, completed from reference TRBV5-6 and TRBJ1-6, reads DAGVTQSPTHLIKTRGQQVTLRCSPKSGHDTVSWYQQALGQGPQFIFQYYEEEERQRGNFPDRFSGHQFPNYSSELNVNALLLGDSALYLCASSRHRAPNNSPLHFGNGTRLTVT.

This rearrangement joins TRBV5-4 to TRBJ2-7; 9 positions match TRBD1. The CDR3 sequence is 16 residues long. J lost 2 bases, V lost 3 bases, and 9 bases had no gene match. Germline values: CDR1 SGHNT, CDR2 YYREEE (reference sequence). CDR3 in DNA: TGTGCCAGCAGCTCCCCGGTGACAGGGGGTCCCTACGAGCAGTACTTC. Amino acid sequence: CASSSPVTGGPYEQYF. Full variable domain (missing parts from reference TRBV5-4 and TRBJ2-7): ETGVTQSPTHLIKTRGQQVTLRCSSQSGHNTVSWYQQALGQGPQFIFQYYREEENGRGNFPPRFSGLQFPNYSSELNVNALELDDSALYLCASSSPVTGGPYEQYFGPGTRLTVT.

The J gene is TRBJ1-4, the V gene TRBV15, with 10 bases identical to TRBD1. Germline CDR1 is LNHNV and CDR2 is YYDKDF (reference sequence). The V gene end was trimmed by 9 bases and the J gene end by 5 bases; junction bases not matched to a gene: 9. The CDR3 runs to 15 residues. The CDR3 nucleotides are TGTGCCACAAGCCGGGACAGGGGTTTAAATGAAAAACTGTTTTTT. This sequence encodes CATSRDRGLNEKLFF.

The genes are TRBV6-1 and TRBJ1-1, with a possible D match to TRBD1 (5 bases). V was shortened by 7 bases and J by 6 bases, with 15 bases between the two germline ends. There are 13 residues in the CDR3. CDR1 is MNHNS, CDR2 SASEGT, per germline. This CDR3 reads CASTSRVFPEAFF. The CDR3 nucleotides read TGTGCCAGCACCTCCAGGGTTTTCCCTGAAGCTTTCTTT.

This chain uses TRBV19 with TRBJ2-7; 7 positions agree with TRBD2. The germline gives CDR1 LNHDA, CDR2 SQIVND (reference sequence). With 4 bases clipped from V and 2 bases from J, the junction kept 8 bases outside the gene matches. This CDR3 has 15 amino acids. CDR3 in amino acids: CASSTRAAGTYEQYF. CDR3 DNA sequence: TGTGCCAGTAGTACCCGGGCAGCGGGGACCTACGAGCAGTACTTC. The entire variable domain, with the rest obtained from reference TRBV19 and TRBJ2-7, is as follows: DGGITQSPKYLFRKEGQNVTLSCEQNLNHDAMYWYRQDPGQGLRLIYYSQIVNDFQKGDIAEGYSVSREKKESFPLTVTSAQKNPTAFYLCASSTRAAGTYEQYFGPGTRLTVT.

The rearrangement links TRBV4-1 to TRBJ2-1, with 7 bases lining up with TRBD2. Germline CDR1 reads MGHRA; CDR2 reads YSYEKL. J was trimmed by 0 bases and V by 1 base; bases with no gene match: 6. The CDR3 loop spans 17 amino acids. CDR3: CASSQGTAGYSYNEQFF. CDR3 DNA sequence: TGCGCCAGCAGCCAAGGAACAGCGGGGTACTCCTACAATGAGCAGTTCTTC.

J is TRBJ2-3 and V is TRBV5-6, with 10 bases aligning to TRBD1. Losses at the gene ends were 2 bases for V and 6 bases for J; bases not matched to a gene: 9. The length of the CDR3 is 16 residues. Germline V gives CDR1 SGHDT, CDR2 YYEEEE. CDR3 sequence reads: CASSLKGTGEVDTQYF. In DNA, the CDR3 is TGTGCCAGCAGCTTAAAGGGGACAGGGGAGGTGGATACGCAGTATTTT.

V and J are TRBV9 and TRBJ2-7; D is perhaps TRBD1 (6 bases). This CDR3 comprises 13 residues. Trimming shortened V by 2 bases and J by 3 bases, and 9 bases separated the two germline ends. In germline, CDR1 is SGDLS, CDR2 YYNGEE. Here the CDR3 reads CASSVGQDYEQYF. As DNA, the CDR3 is TGTGCCAGCAGCGTGGGACAAGACTACGAGCAGTACTTC.

CDR3: CAISETAYNSPLHF. The CDR3 nucleotides read TGTGCCATCTCCGAGACAGCCTATAATTCACCCCTCCACTTT. The rearrangement uses TRBV10-3 and TRBJ1-6; a weak D match, TRBD1 (5 bases). The CDR3 consists of 14 residues. V lost 8 bases and J 2 bases, leaving 10 bases between the germline ends. CDR1 and CDR2 (germline): ENHRY, SYGVKD.

In DNA form, the CDR3 reads TGTGCCACCAGCATACACAGGGGCCCTAATGAAAAACTGTTTTTT. Translated: CATSIHRGPNEKLFF. The chain couples TRBV15 to TRBJ1-4, with 7 bases matching TRBD1. CDR1 is LNHNV, CDR2 YYDKDF, per germline (reference sequence). J was trimmed by 3 bases and V by 4 bases; bases with no gene match: 5. CDR3 size: 15 residues. Looking up the rest from reference TRBV15 and TRBJ1-4 gives the full variable domain: DAMVIQNPRYQVTQFGKPVTLSCSQTLNHNVMYWYQQKSSQAPKLLFHYYDKDFNNEADTPDNFQSRRPNTSFCFLDIRSPGLGDTAMYLCATSIHRGPNEKLFFGSGTQLSVL.

J is TRBJ2-5 and V is TRBV9, with TRBD2 matching over 7 bases. This CDR3 has 14 amino acids. The trim removed 2 bases at V and 5 bases at J, leaving 6 bases unmatched. Germline V gives CDR1 SGDLS, CDR2 YYNGEE. CDR3 amino acids: CASSVAGVSETQYF. The CDR3 nucleotides are TGTGCCAGCAGCGTGGCGGGGGTCAGCGAGACCCAGTACTTC.

The chain employs TRBV18 and TRBJ1-5; a possible D gene is TRBD1 (5 bases). Per the germline V gene, CDR1 is KGHSH and CDR2 is LQKENI. Trimming removed 4 bases at V and 5 bases at J, with 9 bases between. This CDR3 has 13 residues. CDR3 in amino acids: CASSLGPDQPQHF. As DNA, the CDR3 is TGTGCCAGCTCACTGGGGCCCGATCAGCCCCAGCATTTT.

This clone appeared once. The genes are TRBV18 and TRBJ1-3, with 7 nucleotides matching TRBD1. The CDR3 contains 18 residues. The junction had 8 bases not matched to a gene; V was cut back by 0 bases and J by 0 bases. Germline V lookup: CDR1 KGHSH, CDR2 LQKENI. Here the CDR3 reads CASSPPAGGEASGNTIYF. In DNA, the CDR3 is TGTGCCAGCTCACCACCGGCAGGGGGAGAGGCCTCTGGAAACACCATATATTTT.